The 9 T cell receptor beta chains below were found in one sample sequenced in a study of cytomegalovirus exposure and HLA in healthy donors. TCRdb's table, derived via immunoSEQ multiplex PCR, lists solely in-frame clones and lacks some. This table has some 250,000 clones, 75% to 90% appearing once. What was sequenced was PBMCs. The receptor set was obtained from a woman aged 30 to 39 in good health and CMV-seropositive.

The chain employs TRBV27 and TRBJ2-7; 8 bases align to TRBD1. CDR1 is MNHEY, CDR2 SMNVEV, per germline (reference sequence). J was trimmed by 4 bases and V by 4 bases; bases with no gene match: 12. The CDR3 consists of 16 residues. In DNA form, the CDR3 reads TGTGCCAGCAGTTCACCCGGACAGGGAAAGGCATACGAGCAGTACTTC. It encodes CASSSPGQGKAYEQYF.

The CDR3 sequence: CASSVGGLLYEQYF. The CDR3 nucleotides read TGTGCCAGCAGCGTAGGGGGACTTCTCTACGAGCAGTACTTC. The genes are TRBV9 and TRBJ2-7, with D possibly being TRBD2 (6 bases). Germline CDR1 and CDR2: SGDLS and YYNGEE. With 0 bases removed from V and 3 bases from J, the gap between germline ends came to 10 bases. This CDR3 has 14 residues.

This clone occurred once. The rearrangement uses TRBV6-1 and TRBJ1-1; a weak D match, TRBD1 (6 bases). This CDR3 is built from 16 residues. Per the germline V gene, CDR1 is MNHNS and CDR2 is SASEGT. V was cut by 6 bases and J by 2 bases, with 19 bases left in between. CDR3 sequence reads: CASREPPGHLNTEAFF. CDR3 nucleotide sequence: TGTGCCAGCAGGGAACCCCCGGGACACCTTAACACTGAAGCTTTCTTT.

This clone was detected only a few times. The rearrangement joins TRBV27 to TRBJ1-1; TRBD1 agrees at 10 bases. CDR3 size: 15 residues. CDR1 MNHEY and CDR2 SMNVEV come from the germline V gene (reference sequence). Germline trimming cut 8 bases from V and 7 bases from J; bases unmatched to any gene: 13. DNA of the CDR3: TGTGCCAGCGGAAACCCGGGACAGGGGCGTTTTGAAGCTTTCTTT. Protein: CASGNPGQGRFEAFF.

This CDR3 reads CASSLRRGAQITEKLFF. Written as DNA, the CDR3 is TGTGCCAGCAGTTTGCGCAGGGGGGCACAGATAACGGAAAAACTGTTTTTT. The rearrangement joins TRBV27 to TRBJ1-4, with 7 nucleotides matching TRBD1. The CDR3 is 17 amino acids. CDR1 and CDR2 (germline): MNHEY, SMNVEV (reference sequence). V shed 3 bases and J 8 bases; nucleotides not matched to a gene: 15.

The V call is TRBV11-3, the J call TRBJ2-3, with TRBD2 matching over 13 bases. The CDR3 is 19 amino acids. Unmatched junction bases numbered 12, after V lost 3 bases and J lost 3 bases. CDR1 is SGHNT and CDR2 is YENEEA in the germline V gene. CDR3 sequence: CASSFVAVLAGGRTDTQYF. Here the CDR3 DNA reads TGTGCCAGCAGCTTCGTCGCGGTACTAGCGGGAGGGCGGACAGATACGCAGTATTTT.

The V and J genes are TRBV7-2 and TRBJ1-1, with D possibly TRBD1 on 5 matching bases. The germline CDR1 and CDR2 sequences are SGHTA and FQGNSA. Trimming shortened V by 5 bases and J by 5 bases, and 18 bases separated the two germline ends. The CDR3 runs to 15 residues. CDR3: CASSLRDSWGTEAFF. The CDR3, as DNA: TGTGCCAGCAGCCTTAGGGACTCTTGGGGGACTGAAGCTTTCTTT.

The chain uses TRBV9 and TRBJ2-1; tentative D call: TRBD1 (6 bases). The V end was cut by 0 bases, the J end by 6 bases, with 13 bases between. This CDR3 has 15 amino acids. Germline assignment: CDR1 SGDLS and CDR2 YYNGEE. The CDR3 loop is CASSVGQVKRNEQFF. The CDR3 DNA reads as TGTGCCAGCAGCGTAGGACAGGTGAAACGCAATGAGCAGTTCTTC.

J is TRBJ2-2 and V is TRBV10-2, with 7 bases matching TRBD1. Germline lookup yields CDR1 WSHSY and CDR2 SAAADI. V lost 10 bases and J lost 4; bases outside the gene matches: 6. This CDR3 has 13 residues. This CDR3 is CATDNRGTGELFF. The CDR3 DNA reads TGCGCCACAGATAACAGGGGCACCGGGGAGCTGTTTTTT.